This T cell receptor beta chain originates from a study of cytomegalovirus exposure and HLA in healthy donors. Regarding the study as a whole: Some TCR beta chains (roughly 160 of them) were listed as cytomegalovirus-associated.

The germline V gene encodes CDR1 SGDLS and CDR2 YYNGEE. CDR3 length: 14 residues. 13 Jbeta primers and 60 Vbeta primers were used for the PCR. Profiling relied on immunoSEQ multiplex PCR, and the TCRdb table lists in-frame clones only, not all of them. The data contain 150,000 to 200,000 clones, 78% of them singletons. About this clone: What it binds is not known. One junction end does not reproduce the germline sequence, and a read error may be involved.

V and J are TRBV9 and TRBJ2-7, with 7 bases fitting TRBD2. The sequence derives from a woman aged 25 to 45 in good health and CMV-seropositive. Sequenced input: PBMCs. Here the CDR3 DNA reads TGTGCCGGCAGCGTGGGAGGGAGGGCCTACGAGCAGTACTTC. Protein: CAGSVGGRAYEQYF.